This T cell receptor beta chain comes out of a study of T-cell memory formation after mild COVID-19. About the research overall: Clusters of TCRs were largely donor specific. Overall study results and limits: Clones that contracted from day 15 to 85 had balanced CD4/CD8; later expanders were CD4+ biased. CD8+ contracting clones occupied EMRA, while CD4+ ones occupied mainly CM and EM.

This clonotype was counted only a few times. Its cognate antigen is unknown. TCRdb analysed the 5' RACE reads with MiXCR anew, one entry per CDR3 protein. This sample has 150,000 to 200,000 distinct CDR3 sequences; approximately 16% occur once, and the top ten carry more than 2%. V was pared by 3 bases and J by 0 bases, with 9 bases between. The CDR3 runs to 15 residues. This TCR was sampled from an adult woman who had mild COVID-19 (a few samples of this study predate the infection). Cell type and time point are not known. Material: PBMCs or a T cell subset sorted from them (not recorded which). The chain employs TRBV12-3 or TRBV12-4 and TRBJ2-1; D is unclear. The CDR3 DNA reads as TGTGCCAGCAGTTTCATCCGGAGCTCCTACAATGAGCAGTTCTTC. This translates into CASSFIRSSYNEQFF.